This entry lists 3 T cell receptor beta chains sequenced from one sample in a study of cytomegalovirus exposure and HLA in healthy donors (dated by TCRdb to about 2017). The library was produced with the immunoSEQ multiplex PCR assay. For the multiplex PCR, a mixture combining 60 forward primers for TCR Vbeta segments and 13 reverse primers for TCR Jbeta segments was used. TCRdb took this table from immuneACCESS and kept in-frame rearrangements with V and J called. Such tables lack part of the clones; where checked against another copy, unresolved V genes explain under half of the gap, and the rest is unexplained. Counted in this sample were around 100,000 clones; over 65% of them appeared once. The top ten clones comprise approximately 5.1% of the sample. Material for sequencing was PBMCs. These receptor sequences come from a female donor in good health and CMV-seropositive.

The chain joins TRBV28 to TRBJ2-7; 7 nucleotides align to TRBD2. The CDR3 is made up of 18 amino acids. Germline lookup yields CDR1 MDHEN and CDR2 SYDVKM. J was trimmed by 3 bases and V by 5 bases; bases with no gene match: 19. CDR3 amino acids: CASSPPTVGRGSFYEQYF. In DNA form, the CDR3 reads TGTGCCAGCAGTCCCCCCACTGTGGGGAGGGGCAGTTTCTACGAGCAGTACTTC.

This chain links TRBV5-4 with TRBJ2-1; possible D gene TRBD2, 7 bases. Per germline, CDR1 SGHNT and CDR2 YYREEE (reference sequence). The CDR3 covers 16 residues. The germline V and J ends were trimmed by 2 bases and 1 base, with 13 bases remaining between them. In DNA form, the CDR3 reads TGTGCCAGCAGCTTCGGGGGGCTGGAGTCCTACAATGAGCAGTTCTTC. Translation: CASSFGGLESYNEQFF. Full variable domain (missing parts from reference TRBV5-4 and TRBJ2-1): ETGVTQSPTHLIKTRGQQVTLRCSSQSGHNTVSWYQQALGQGPQFIFQYYREEENGRGNFPPRFSGLQFPNYSSELNVNALELDDSALYLCASSFGGLESYNEQFFGPGTRLTVL.

CDR3 nucleotides: TGTGCCAGCAGTATTTTAGGGAGTGTGGGAAATGAGCAGTTCTTC. This sequence encodes CASSILGSVGNEQFF. This chain joins TRBV2 and TRBJ2-1, with a tentative D call TRBD2 (5 bases). The CDR3 spans 15 residues. V lost 5 bases, J lost 7 bases, and 18 bases lay in between. From germline, CDR1 is SNHLY and CDR2 FYNNEI. Combining the CDR3 with reference TRBV2 and TRBJ2-1 gives the whole variable domain EPEVTQTPSHQVTQMGQEVILRCVPISNHLYFYWYRQILGQKVEFLVSFYNNEISEKSEIFDDQFSVERPDGSNFTLKIRSTKLEDSAMYFCASSILGSVGNEQFFGPGTRLTVL.